The entry that follows covers one T cell receptor (beta chain) sequence. The sample originates from a study of blood T cell repertoires in COVID-19. In germline, CDR1 is SGHKS, CDR2 YYEKEE (reference sequence). Trimming took off 4 bases at V and 1 base at J, with 15 bases between the two ends. The CDR3 spans 16 residues. Profiling relied on immunoSEQ multiplex PCR, and the TCRdb table lists in-frame clones only, not all of them. The data hold fewer than 200,000 clones, with roughly 82% observed a single time. The receptor comes from an older woman with acute COVID-19. V usage is TRBV5-5 and J usage is TRBJ1-5; D unclear. Sample: PBMCs or T cells enriched from blood (not recorded which). In DNA, the CDR3 is TGTGCCAGCAGCGCGGCGGGTGGGGAGAGCAATCAGCCCCAGCATTTT. It specifies CASSAAGGESNQPQHF.